The next 12 T cell receptor beta chains were all read from a single sample in a study of shared clonotypes between healthy human individuals. The protocol was immunoSEQ multiplex PCR, while the TCRdb copy is restricted to in-frame clones and leaves out a portion. The top ten clones hold about 0.38% of a sample with about 2.4 million clones, roughly 93% of them seen once. Sequenced: naive CD4+ T cells from PBMCs. Subset described: CD45RA+ positively selected. All receptors come from a man in his late teens or twenties in good health. Some clones in this sample may be carry-over from other donors' samples.

The chain uses TRBV6-1 and TRBJ1-5; 7 nucleotides align to TRBD1. The CDR3 spans 14 residues. The V gene's germline CDR1 is MNHNS and CDR2 SASEGT. The J segment lost 0 bases and the V segment lost 7 bases, leaving 3 bases of the junction unmatched. CDR3 amino acids: CASKRDSSNQPQHF. CDR3 in DNA: TGTGCCAGCAAGCGGGACAGTAGCAATCAGCCCCAGCATTTT.

This clone was observed a handful of times. Other DNA variants within this sample encode the same CDR3. The CDR3 DNA reads as TGTGCCAGCAGTGAATTCCGGAACACTGAAGCTTTCTTT. It specifies CASSEFRNTEAFF. The J gene is TRBJ1-1, the V gene TRBV2; D unclear. The V end lost 2 bases, the J end lost 1 base, and 5 bases lay between the germline ends. The CDR3 length is 13 residues. The germline V gene has CDR1 SNHLY and CDR2 FYNNEI.

The chain carries TRBV5-6 and TRBJ1-3; D might be TRBD1 (6 bases). Per germline, CDR1 SGHDT and CDR2 YYEEEE. This CDR3 has 17 amino acids. V shed 1 base and J shed 0 bases, with 14 bases lying between them. The CDR3 nucleotides are TGTGCCAGCAGCTTGTGGGGGCTTAGGAGCTCTGGAAACACCATATATTTT. This encodes CASSLWGLRSSGNTIYF. The full variable domain, with the rest looked up from reference TRBV5-6 and TRBJ1-3, is DAGVTQSPTHLIKTRGQQVTLRCSPKSGHDTVSWYQQALGQGPQFIFQYYEEEERQRGNFPDRFSGHQFPNYSSELNVNALLLGDSALYLCASSLWGLRSSGNTIYFGEGSWLTVV.

On this clone: A read error may be the cause here, since a much bigger clone is one base away. The same CDR3 also results from other DNA sequences found in this sample. The chain has TRBV6-1 and TRBJ2-5; TRBD2 agrees at 13 bases. From germline, CDR1 is MNHNS and CDR2 SASEGT. V lost 6 bases to trimming and J lost 2 bases; unmatched junction nucleotides: 3. This CDR3 contains 15 residues. In DNA, the CDR3 is TGTGCCAGCAGCGAACTAGCGGGAGGGCAAGAGACCCAGTACTTC. It encodes CASSELAGGQETQYF.

The rearrangement links TRBV5-1 to TRBJ1-1; D is undetermined. Germline-derived CDR1 and CDR2 are SGHRS and YFSETQ. CDR3 size: 14 residues. V lost 7 bases to trimming and J lost 2 bases, with 15 bases between them. In DNA, the CDR3 is TGCGCCAGCTCGATCGTAGAAGGTAACACTGAAGCTTTCTTT. Protein product: CASSIVEGNTEAFF.

The chain recombines TRBV15 with TRBJ2-1; TRBD2 aligns across 13 bases. CDR1 and CDR2 from the germline V gene are LNHNV and YYDKDF (reference sequence). Trimming cost V 2 bases and J 3 bases; bases outside gene matches: 7. The CDR3 runs 18 residues. The CDR3 DNA follows: TGTGCCACCAGCAGATTGGGACTAGCGGGGTCTGTCTACAATGAGCAGTTCTTC. The encoded protein is CATSRLGLAGSVYNEQFF.

Remarks on this clone: Other DNA sequences of this sample code for an identical CDR3. The chain couples TRBV5-1 to TRBJ2-3, with 13 positions matching TRBD2. V was clipped by 4 bases and J by 2 bases; unmatched bases: 4. CDR3 length: 16 amino acids. Per the germline V gene, CDR1 is SGHRS and CDR2 is YFSETQ. CDR3 DNA sequence: TGCGCCAGCAGCCCGGGACTAGCGGGACACACAGATACGCAGTATTTT. Translation: CASSPGLAGHTDTQYF.

The genes are TRBV7-2 and TRBJ2-3; D call uncertain. V lost 0 bases and J lost 3, with 10 bases in between. CDR3 length equals 15 residues. Germline CDR1 reads SGHTA; CDR2 reads FQGNSA. The CDR3, as DNA: TGTGCCAGCAGCTTAGCGTGGTTCCCAACAGATACGCAGTATTTT. As protein: CASSLAWFPTDTQYF.

The rearrangement joins TRBV19 to TRBJ2-3; 11 nucleotides line up with TRBD1. V was pared by 0 bases and J by 3 bases, with 2 bases of the junction left unmatched. Germline V gene sequence: CDR1 LNHDA, CDR2 SQIVND (reference sequence). This CDR3 has 16 residues. CDR3 region: CASSIDGTGGTDTQYF. CDR3 nucleotides: TGTGCCAGTAGTATAGATGGGACAGGGGGTACAGATACGCAGTATTTT.

The chain links TRBV7-9 to TRBJ1-4, with unresolved D. Looked up from germline, CDR1 is SEHNR and CDR2 is FQNEAQ (reference sequence). The CDR3 contains 13 residues. V was clipped by 3 bases and J by 7 bases, with 9 bases between them. The CDR3 region is CASSLLPGEKLFF. The CDR3 region has the DNA TGTGCCAGCAGCTTGCTACCGGGTGAAAAACTGTTTTTT.

V and J are TRBV30 and TRBJ1-5; D is unresolved. The CDR3 has 15 amino acids. The germline V and J ends were trimmed by 0 bases and 6 bases, with 15 bases remaining between them. Germline CDR1 is GTSNPN and CDR2 is SVGIG (reference sequence). In DNA, the CDR3 is TGTGCCTGGAGTGTACTTTTGGGAGATGGTCAGCCCCAGCATTTT. Amino acids: CAWSVLLGDGQPQHF.

This clone occurred once. The genes are TRBV19 and TRBJ1-2; D may be TRBD1 (5 bases). CDR1 and CDR2 (germline): LNHDA, SQIVND (reference sequence). Trimming shortened V by 6 bases and J by 6 bases, and 17 bases separated the two germline ends. This CDR3 is built from 14 residues. CDR3 DNA sequence: TGTGCCAGTAGGGGTTGGGAAGGGGCCGATGGCTACACCTTC. Amino acids: CASRGWEGADGYTF. Full variable domain (remainder filled in from reference TRBV19 and TRBJ1-2): DGGITQSPKYLFRKEGQNVTLSCEQNLNHDAMYWYRQDPGQGLRLIYYSQIVNDFQKGDIAEGYSVSREKKESFPLTVTSAQKNPTAFYLCASRGWEGADGYTFGSGTRLTVV.